What follows are 29 T cell receptor beta chains derived from one specimen sequenced in a study of T cells in Graves' hyperthyroidism and ophthalmopathy. From RNA transcripts, TCR beta CDR3 regions were amplified. The TCR CDR3 was amplified in a first-round RT-PCR using the HTBI primer set. TCRdb ran MiXCR on the multiplex PCR reads and lists one entry per CDR3 protein. This table has around 340,000 distinct CDR3 sequences, roughly 23% appearing once. Sequenced material: blood. These receptors were obtained from a woman aged 45-60 years with Graves' hyperthyroidism.

This rearrangement joins TRBV9 to TRBJ1-1; D unresolved. The length of the CDR3 is 16 residues. Trimming took off 3 bases at V and 1 base at J, with 16 bases between the two ends. Germline V CDR1 and CDR2: SGDLS, YYNGEE. The CDR3 loop is CASSEIGRPSNTEAFF. For the CDR3, the DNA is TGTGCCAGCAGCGAGATCGGACGGCCTTCGAACACTGAAGCTTTCTTT. The full variable domain, with the rest looked up from reference TRBV9 and TRBJ1-1, is DSGVTQTPKHLITATGQRVTLRCSPRSGDLSVYWYQQSLDQGLQFLIQYYNGEERAKGNILERFSAQQFPDLHSELNLSSLELGDSALYFCASSEIGRPSNTEAFFGQGTRLTVV.

There are a few counts of this clonotype. This chain uses TRBV3-1 with TRBJ2-5; 8 bases are shared with TRBD2. After removal of 7 bases from V and 5 bases from J, the junction contained 12 bases not matched to a gene. The CDR3 has 15 residues. Per the germline V gene, CDR1 is LGHDT and CDR2 is YNNKEL (reference sequence). CDR3 bases: TGTGCCAGCATGTTTAGCGGGACGGCCAGGGAGACCCAGTACTTC. Its protein product is CASMFSGTARETQYF.

The sample holds many counts of this clonotype. This chain uses TRBV7-2 with TRBJ2-5, with 11 bases that match TRBD2. Germline-derived CDR1 and CDR2 are SGHTA and FQGNSA. Trimming took 0 bases from V and 2 from J; bases not matched to a gene: 5. This CDR3 is built from 17 residues. CDR3 DNA sequence: TGTGCCAGCAGCTTAGCGCTCCTAGCGGGGGGTCAAGAGACCCAGTACTTC. Amino acid sequence: CASSLALLAGGQETQYF.

The rearrangement uses TRBV5-1 and TRBJ1-3; no firm D call. Germline V gene sequence: CDR1 SGHRS, CDR2 YFSETQ. Deletions cut 0 bases from V and 0 bases from J, with 7 bases between. The CDR3 runs 15 residues. The CDR3 here is CASSLAWSSGNTIYF. The CDR3 DNA follows: TGCGCCAGCAGCTTGGCCTGGAGCTCTGGAAACACCATATATTTT.

The V and J genes are TRBV2 and TRBJ1-6; no reliable D call. The V gene's germline CDR1 is SNHLY and CDR2 FYNNEI. Trimming took 8 bases from V and 2 from J, leaving 7 bases between them. The CDR3 covers 13 residues. This chain's CDR3 is CASHRTYNSPLHF. The DNA of the CDR3 is TGTGCCAGCCACAGAACCTATAATTCACCCCTCCACTTT.

In this sample, this clonotype turned up many times. V is TRBV6-1 and J is TRBJ2-3; 9 nucleotides align to TRBD2. The junction had 8 bases not matched to a gene; V was cut back by 6 bases and J by 4 bases. CDR3 size: 15 residues. The germline V gene encodes CDR1 MNHNS and CDR2 SASEGT. This CDR3 is CASRGLAGSADTQYF. For the CDR3, the DNA is TGTGCCAGCAGGGGACTAGCAGGCTCAGCAGATACGCAGTATTTT.

In its sample, this clonotype was seen many times. The chain carries TRBV5-1 and TRBJ1-6; maybe TRBD1 (6 bases). This CDR3 comprises 16 residues. Trimming left V 4 bases short and J 5 bases short, with 16 bases between. Per the germline V gene, CDR1 is SGHRS and CDR2 is YFSETQ. As DNA, the CDR3 is TGCGCCAGCAGCGGGGGGAATGACAGGCATAATTCACCCCTCCACTTT. Residues: CASSGGNDRHNSPLHF. Drawing the rest from reference TRBV5-1 and TRBJ1-6, the complete variable domain is KAGVTQTPRYLIKTRGQQVTLSCSPISGHRSVSWYQQTPGQGLQFLFEYFSETQRNKGNFPGRFSGRQFSNSRSEMNVSTLELGDSALYLCASSGGNDRHNSPLHFGNGTRLTVT.

Ten or more counts support this clonotype. The chain couples TRBV12-5 to TRBJ2-1; TRBD2 agrees at 7 bases. The CDR3 contains 15 residues. The J segment lost 10 bases and the V segment lost 6 bases, leaving 15 bases of the junction unmatched. Germline lookup yields CDR1 LGHNT and CDR2 FRNRAP. CDR3 loop: CASGLTSAETREQFF. In DNA, the CDR3 is TGTGCTAGTGGCCTCACTAGCGCAGAGACGAGGGAGCAGTTCTTC.

This clonotype was picked up many times. V is TRBV3-1 and J is TRBJ2-7; D is ambiguous. CDR1 is LGHDT and CDR2 is YNNKEL in the germline V gene (reference sequence). The CDR3 runs 14 residues. V lost 0 bases, J lost 6 bases, and 12 bases lay in between. The CDR3 region has the DNA TGTGCCAGCAGCCAAGATACACTCCCGGGCGAGCAGTACTTC. Its protein product is CASSQDTLPGEQYF.

The sample holds many counts of this clonotype. The chain is built from TRBV11-2 and TRBJ2-7; TRBD2 is a possible D gene (5 bases). V was pared by 4 bases and J by 0 bases, with 16 bases between. The CDR3 has 16 residues. CDR1 and CDR2 (germline): SGHAT, FQNNGV. CDR3 coding DNA: TGTGCCAGCAGCTGGGGTGGGCGGGCTTACTCCTACGAGCAGTACTTC. Its translation is CASSWGGRAYSYEQYF.

This clonotype was counted between two and nine times. J is TRBJ1-6 and V is TRBV27; 8 nucleotides align to TRBD1. CDR1 and CDR2 from the germline V gene are MNHEY and SMNVEV (reference sequence). The CDR3 has 17 amino acids. V was pared by 5 bases and J by 0 bases, with 6 bases of the junction left unmatched. The CDR3 here is CASSIIQGGSYNSPLHF. The CDR3 nucleotides are TGTGCCAGCAGTATTATACAGGGGGGCTCCTATAATTCACCCCTCCACTTT.

This clonotype has ten or more counts. This chain uses TRBV20-1 with TRBJ2-1, with 8 nucleotides matching TRBD2. CDR1 DFQATT and CDR2 SNEGSKA come from the germline V gene (reference sequence). CDR3 length equals 16 residues. V dropped 5 bases and J dropped 1; count of bases not matched to a gene: 10. CDR3 protein: CSASRGGSGSYNEQFF. The CDR3 region has the DNA TGCAGTGCTTCACGGGGGGGGAGTGGGTCCTACAATGAGCAGTTCTTC.

This clonotype showed up many times. This rearrangement joins TRBV12-3 or TRBV12-4 to TRBJ2-7; maybe TRBD1 (5 bases). V was trimmed by 2 bases and J by 0 bases, leaving 8 bases between them. The CDR3 length is 14 residues. CDR3 bases: TGTGCCAGCAGTTTAAAAGGGGTCTCCTACGAGCAGTACTTC. Protein: CASSLKGVSYEQYF.

This clonotype was observed at least ten times. This sequence joins TRBV6-1 and TRBJ1-2; the D is unclear. V gave up 1 base and J gave up 7 bases, with 10 bases separating them. The CDR3 length is 13 residues. Germline V lookup: CDR1 MNHNS, CDR2 SASEGT. The CDR3 here is CASSEGLGVGYTF. The DNA for the CDR3 is TGTGCCAGCAGTGAAGGTCTCGGGGTTGGCTACACCTTC.

This clonotype occurred a few times. The CDR3 DNA is TGTGCCAGCAGCTTCGGACTAGCGGGGGGGGGGGAGCAGTTCTTC. It codes for CASSFGLAGGGEQFF. The chain combines TRBV11-2 with TRBJ2-1; 15 bases are shared with TRBD2. The CDR3 has 15 amino acids. Trimming at V came to 3 bases and at J to 10 bases, leaving 4 bases not matched to a gene. The germline V gene has CDR1 SGHAT and CDR2 FQNNGV. Complete variable domain (other parts from reference TRBV11-2 and TRBJ2-1): EAGVAQSPRYKIIEKRQSVAFWCNPISGHATLYWYQQILGQGPKLLIQFQNNGVVDDSQLPKDRFSAERLKGVDSTLKIQPAKLEDSAVYLCASSFGLAGGGEQFFGPGTRLTVL.

The DNA of the CDR3 is TGTGCCAGCAGACTTGGGGGGGCTCGCAACTATGGCTACACCTTC. Protein: CASRLGGARNYGYTF. J is TRBJ1-2 and V is TRBV28, with D perhaps matching TRBD1 (6 bases). The V gene lost 6 bases and the J gene lost 2 bases, with 16 bases spanning the gap. Germline V lookup: CDR1 MDHEN, CDR2 SYDVKM. The CDR3 loop spans 15 amino acids.

Concerning this clonotype: The junction differs from germline at one of its ends, possibly a read error. The chain couples TRBV7-2 to TRBJ2-4; 7 nucleotides agree with TRBD2. Germline CDR1 reads SGHTA; CDR2 reads FQGNSA. The CDR3 consists of 16 residues. The CDR3 DNA reads TGTGCCAGCAGCTTAACTAGCGTGCTAGCCAAAACCATTCAGTACTTC. As protein: CASSLTSVLAKTIQYF.

This clonotype has ten or more counts. This chain joins TRBV11-2 and TRBJ2-7, with D hard to call. Trimming took 5 bases from V and 2 from J, leaving 13 bases between them. Germline CDR1 reads SGHAT; CDR2 reads FQNNGV. This CDR3 region has 14 residues. The CDR3 region is CASSNRATTYEQYF. In nucleotides, the CDR3 is TGTGCCAGCAGCAACCGGGCCACCACCTACGAGCAGTACTTC.

There are many counts of this clonotype. The chain uses TRBV12-3 or TRBV12-4 and TRBJ1-1; D gene ambiguous. V was shortened by 0 bases and J by 2 bases, with 10 bases between the two germline ends. This CDR3 is built from 15 residues. CDR3 sequence reads: CASSLARPFNTEAFF. For the CDR3, the DNA is TGTGCCAGCAGTTTAGCAAGACCGTTTAACACTGAAGCTTTCTTT.

The table lists this clonotype with many counts. This chain connects TRBV20-1 to TRBJ2-5; D gene unclear. Looked up from germline, CDR1 is DFQATT and CDR2 is SNEGSKA (reference sequence). The CDR3 totals 15 residues. V shed 2 bases and J shed 2 bases, with 15 bases lying between them. CDR3 loop: CSARYRASLQETQYF. The CDR3, as DNA: TGCAGTGCTAGATATCGCGCCAGCCTACAAGAGACCCAGTACTTC.

This clonotype was seen ten or more times. The V call is TRBV28, the J call TRBJ1-2; 7 nucleotides align to TRBD1. Per the germline V gene, CDR1 is MDHEN and CDR2 is SYDVKM. The CDR3 has 14 amino acids. J gave up 3 bases and V 7 bases, and 8 bases lay outside the gene matches. The CDR3 region is CASTPTGRDYGYTF. CDR3 DNA sequence: TGTGCCAGCACCCCGACAGGGAGGGACTATGGCTACACCTTC.

This clonotype was seen at least ten times. J is TRBJ2-7 and V is TRBV20-1; the match to TRBD2 covers 11 bases. The V gene's germline CDR1 is DFQATT and CDR2 SNEGSKA (reference sequence). This CDR3 has 15 residues. V was pared by 0 bases and J by 2 bases, with 3 bases of the junction left unmatched. The CDR3 region is CSARDLSGRAYEQYF. The CDR3 DNA follows: TGCAGTGCTAGAGATCTTAGCGGGAGGGCCTACGAGCAGTACTTC.

This clonotype was observed many times. V gene TRBV10-3 combines with J gene TRBJ2-5; D possibly corresponds to TRBD1 (5 bases). Germline V gene data show CDR1 as ENHRY and CDR2 as SYGVKD. Trimming stripped 7 bases from V and 2 bases from J, with 11 bases between. The CDR3 is 13 residues long. CDR3 protein: CAIKTDTQETQYF. CDR3 nucleotide sequence: TGTGCCATCAAGACAGATACTCAAGAGACCCAGTACTTC.

This clonotype was counted ten times or more. The rearrangement joins TRBV6-1 to TRBJ1-2, with D unresolved. The V and J ends lost 5 bases and 5 bases respectively, with 12 bases between them. Germline V gives CDR1 MNHNS, CDR2 SASEGT. The CDR3 consists of 13 residues. The DNA of the CDR3 is TGTGCCAGCAGTTCCGGACTACGATATGGCTACACCTTC. As protein: CASSSGLRYGYTF.

This clonotype was observed a handful of times. J is TRBJ2-3 and V is TRBV25-1; no reliable D call. The CDR3 contains 15 residues. Per the germline V gene, CDR1 is MGHDK and CDR2 is SYGVNS. Trimming took 3 bases from V and 0 from J, leaving 10 bases between them. CDR3 DNA: TGTGCCAGCAGTGACAGCCCTACTAGCACAGATACGCAGTATTTT. This translates into CASSDSPTSTDTQYF.

In its sample, this clonotype was seen many times. V gene TRBV7-2 combines with J gene TRBJ2-7; D ambiguous. CDR1 is SGHTA, CDR2 FQGNSA, per germline. Trimming shortened V by 0 bases and J by 2 bases, and 8 bases separated the two germline ends. The CDR3 totals 14 residues. The CDR3 here is CASSLARGAYEQYF. Written as DNA, the CDR3 is TGTGCCAGCAGCTTAGCCCGAGGTGCCTACGAGCAGTACTTC.

The V gene is TRBV20-1, the J gene TRBJ2-1; D may be TRBD1 or TRBD2 (6 bases each). This CDR3 contains 13 residues. V dropped 0 bases and J dropped 10 bases, with 13 bases sitting between them. Germline CDR1 is DFQATT and CDR2 is SNEGSKA (reference sequence). Written as DNA, the CDR3 is TGCAGTGCTAGAGATAGGGGGGTAGGGGAGCAGTTCTTC. Translated: CSARDRGVGEQFF.

This clonotype appeared many times. The chain is built from TRBV6-1 and TRBJ2-2; either TRBD1 or TRBD2 may fit D (5 bases each). Trimming cost V 8 bases and J 1 base, with 17 bases left between them. Germline assignment: CDR1 MNHNS and CDR2 SASEGT. The CDR3 extends over 16 amino acids. CDR3 in amino acids: CASRYRGRRNTGELFF. The CDR3 DNA reads TGTGCCAGCCGTTACCGGGGCAGGAGGAACACCGGGGAGCTGTTTTTT.

The rearrangement links TRBV3-1 to TRBJ2-7; D gene unclear. This CDR3 is 14 amino acids long. The V gene's germline CDR1 is LGHDT and CDR2 YNNKEL (reference sequence). V shed 4 bases and J shed 6 bases, with 16 bases lying between them. The CDR3 region has the DNA TGTGCCAGCAGCCGCCGCCGGTTAGATTCCGAGCAGTACTTC. Encoded protein: CASSRRRLDSEQYF.